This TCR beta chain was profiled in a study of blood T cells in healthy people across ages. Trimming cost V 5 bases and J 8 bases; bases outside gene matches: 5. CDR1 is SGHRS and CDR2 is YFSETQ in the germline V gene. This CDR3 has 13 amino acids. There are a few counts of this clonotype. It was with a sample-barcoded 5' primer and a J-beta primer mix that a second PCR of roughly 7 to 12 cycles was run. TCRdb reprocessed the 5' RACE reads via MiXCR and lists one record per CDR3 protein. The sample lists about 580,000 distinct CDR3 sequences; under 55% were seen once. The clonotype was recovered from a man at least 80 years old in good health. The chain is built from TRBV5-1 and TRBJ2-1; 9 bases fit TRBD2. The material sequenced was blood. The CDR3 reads CASRRTSVYEQFF. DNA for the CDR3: TGCGCCAGCAGAAGGACTAGCGTCTATGAGCAGTTCTTC.